This T cell receptor (beta chain) was profiled in a study of blood T cell repertoires in COVID-19. Membership in each cohort depended on participant-reported clinical history. Sequencing used immunoSEQ multiplex PCR; TCRdb keeps in-frame clones, though not all of them. This table holds some 220,000 clones, about nine tenths found once. Material for sequencing was PBMCs or T cells enriched from blood (not recorded which). The receptor's source is a woman in her 40s with acute COVID-19.

CDR3: CASSQDTATSGGYQETQYF. In DNA form, the CDR3 reads TGTGCCAGCAGCCAAGATACGGCCACTAGCGGGGGTTACCAAGAGACCCAGTACTTC. The chain combines TRBV3-1 (or the pseudogene TRBV3-2) with TRBJ2-5, with 11 bases that match TRBD2. In germline, CDR1 is LGHDT, CDR2 YNNKEL (reference sequence). V shed 0 bases and J 0 bases; nucleotides not matched to a gene: 9. CDR3 length: 19 residues.